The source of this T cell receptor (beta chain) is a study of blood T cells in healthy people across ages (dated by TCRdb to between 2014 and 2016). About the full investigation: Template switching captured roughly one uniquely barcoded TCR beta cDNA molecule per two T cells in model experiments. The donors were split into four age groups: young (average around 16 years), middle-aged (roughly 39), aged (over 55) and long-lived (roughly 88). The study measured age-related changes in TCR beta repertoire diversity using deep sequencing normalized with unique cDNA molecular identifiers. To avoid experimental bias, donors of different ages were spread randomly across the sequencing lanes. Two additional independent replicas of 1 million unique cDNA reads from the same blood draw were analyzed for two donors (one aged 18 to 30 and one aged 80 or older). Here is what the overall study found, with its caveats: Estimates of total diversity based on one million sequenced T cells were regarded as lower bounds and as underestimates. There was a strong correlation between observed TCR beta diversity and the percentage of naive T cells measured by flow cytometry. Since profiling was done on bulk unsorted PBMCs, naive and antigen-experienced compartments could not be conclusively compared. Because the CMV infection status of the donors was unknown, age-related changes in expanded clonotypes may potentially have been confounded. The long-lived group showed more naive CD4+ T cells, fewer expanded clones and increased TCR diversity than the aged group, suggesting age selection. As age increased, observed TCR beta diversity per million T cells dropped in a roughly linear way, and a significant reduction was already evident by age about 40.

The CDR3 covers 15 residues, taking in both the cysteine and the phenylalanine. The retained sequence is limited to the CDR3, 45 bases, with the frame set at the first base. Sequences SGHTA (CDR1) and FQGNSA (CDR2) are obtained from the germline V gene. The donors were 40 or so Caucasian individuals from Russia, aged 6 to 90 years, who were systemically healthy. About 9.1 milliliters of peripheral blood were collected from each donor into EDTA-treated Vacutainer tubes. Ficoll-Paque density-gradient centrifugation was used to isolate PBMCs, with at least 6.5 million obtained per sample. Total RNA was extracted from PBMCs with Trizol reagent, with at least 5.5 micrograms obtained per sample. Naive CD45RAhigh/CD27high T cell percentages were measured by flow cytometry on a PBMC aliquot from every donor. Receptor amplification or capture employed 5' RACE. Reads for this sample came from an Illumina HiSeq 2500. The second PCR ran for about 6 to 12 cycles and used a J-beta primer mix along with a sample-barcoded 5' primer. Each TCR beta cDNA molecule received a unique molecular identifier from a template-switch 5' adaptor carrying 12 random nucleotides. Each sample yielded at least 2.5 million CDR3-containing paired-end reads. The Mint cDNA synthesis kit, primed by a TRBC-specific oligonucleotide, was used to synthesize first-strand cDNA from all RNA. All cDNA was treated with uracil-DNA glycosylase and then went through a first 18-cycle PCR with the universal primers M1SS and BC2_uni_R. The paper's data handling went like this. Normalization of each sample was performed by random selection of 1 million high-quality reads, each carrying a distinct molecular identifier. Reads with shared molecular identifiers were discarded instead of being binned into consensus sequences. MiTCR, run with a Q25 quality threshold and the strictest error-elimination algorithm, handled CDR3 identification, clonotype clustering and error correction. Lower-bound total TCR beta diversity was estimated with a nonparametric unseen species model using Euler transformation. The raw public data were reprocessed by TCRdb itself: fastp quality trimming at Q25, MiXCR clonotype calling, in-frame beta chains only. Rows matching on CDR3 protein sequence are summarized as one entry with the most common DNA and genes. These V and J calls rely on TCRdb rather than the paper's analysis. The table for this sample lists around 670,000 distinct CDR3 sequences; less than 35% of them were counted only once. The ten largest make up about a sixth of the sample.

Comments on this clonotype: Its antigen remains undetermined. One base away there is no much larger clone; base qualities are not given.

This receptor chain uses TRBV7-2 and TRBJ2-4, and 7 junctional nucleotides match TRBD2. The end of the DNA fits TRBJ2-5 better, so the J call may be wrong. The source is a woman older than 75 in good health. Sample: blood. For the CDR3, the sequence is CASSLQSGARETQYF. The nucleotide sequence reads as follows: TGTGCCAGCAGCCTCCAAAGCGGGGCCCGGGAGACCCAGTACTTC.